This entry concerns a single T cell receptor beta chain. No antigen is known for it. This sample is part of a study of cytomegalovirus exposure and HLA in healthy donors. Study-wide results and caveats: Roughly uniform depth of sequencing across donors was assumed in presence/absence analyses. The study carried out a later analysis of TCR beta sequences. It associated about 15,000 of them with specific HLA alleles at a false discovery rate of 0.05. It was reportedly the case that the classifier diagnosed cytomegalovirus status with high specificity and sensitivity.

CDR1 is SGHTA and CDR2 is FQGNSA in the germline V gene. The CDR3 is 15 residues long. V trimming: 2 bases; J trimming: 5 bases; junction bases outside the gene matches: 4. Both 60 Vbeta primers and 13 Jbeta primers went into the PCR. Original processing notes: Around 11 million shared chains were among the roughly 78 million unique TCR beta chains that a later analysis counted. TCRdb's copy holds only in-frame clones and misses some; the assay was immunoSEQ multiplex PCR. V and J calls and clone size are those listed in that table; D and trimming were worked out from the DNA. The sample lists roughly 120,000 clones; over 60% were seen once.

The source is a human donor in good health. This rearrangement joins TRBV7-2 to TRBJ2-7; 12 bases fit TRBD2. The sequenced sample consisted of PBMCs. The CDR3 DNA is TGTGCCAGCAGCTTAACTAGCGGGAGGCTCCACGAGCAGTACTTC. Translated, it gives CASSLTSGRLHEQYF. Full variable domain (missing parts from reference TRBV7-2 and TRBJ2-7): GAGVSQSPSNKVTEKGKDVELRCDPISGHTALYWYRQSLGQGLEFLIYFQGNSAPDKSGLPSDRFSAERTGGSVSTLTIQRTQQEDSAVYLCASSLTSGRLHEQYFGPGTRLTVT.